Sequencing of this TCR beta chain was carried out in a study of CD8 T cells in Susac syndrome. CDR3 size: 16 residues. CDR1 is LGHNA, CDR2 YNFKEQ, per germline. Trimming took 4 bases from V and 0 from J, leaving 12 bases between them. An input of 0.5 to 1 ug of RNA was subjected to reverse transcription using random hexamers. Using its own MiXCR run on the immunoSEQ multiplex PCR reads, TCRdb lists one record per CDR3 protein. The sample contains roughly 180,000 distinct CDR3 sequences, less than 95% of which appear only once. Sample: CD4+ T cells from PBMCs. This chain uses TRBV4-2 with TRBJ2-2, with D perhaps TRBD1 (5 bases). The receptor was isolated from a human donor in good health. The DNA of the CDR3 is TGTGCCAGCAGCCCGGTCCGACAGACGAACACCGGGGAGCTGTTTTTT. Its protein is CASSPVRQTNTGELFF.